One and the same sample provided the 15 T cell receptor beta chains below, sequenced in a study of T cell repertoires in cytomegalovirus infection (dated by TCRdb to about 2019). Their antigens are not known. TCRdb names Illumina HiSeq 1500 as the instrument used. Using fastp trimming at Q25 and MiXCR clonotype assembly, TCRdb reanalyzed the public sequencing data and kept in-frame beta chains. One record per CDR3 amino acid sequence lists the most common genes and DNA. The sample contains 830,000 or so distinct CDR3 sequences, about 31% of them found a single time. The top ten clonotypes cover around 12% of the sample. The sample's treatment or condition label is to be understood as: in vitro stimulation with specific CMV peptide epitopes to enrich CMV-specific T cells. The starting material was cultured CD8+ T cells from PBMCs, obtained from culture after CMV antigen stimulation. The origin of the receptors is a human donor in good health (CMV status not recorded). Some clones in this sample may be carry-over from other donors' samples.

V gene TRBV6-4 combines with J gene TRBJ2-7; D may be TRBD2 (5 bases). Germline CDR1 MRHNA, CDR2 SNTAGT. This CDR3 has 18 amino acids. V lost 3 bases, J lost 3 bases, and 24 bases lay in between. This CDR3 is CASSELSLARGSIYEQYV. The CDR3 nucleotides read TGTGCCAGCAGTGAACTGAGCCTAGCTCGGGGATCTATCTACGAGCAGTACGTC.

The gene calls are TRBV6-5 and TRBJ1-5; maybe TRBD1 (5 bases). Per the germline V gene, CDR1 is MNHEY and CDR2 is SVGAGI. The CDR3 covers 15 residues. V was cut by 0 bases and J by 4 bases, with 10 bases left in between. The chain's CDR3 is CASSYSAQGNQPQHF. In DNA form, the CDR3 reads TGTGCCAGCAGTTACTCGGCGCAGGGTAATCAGCCCCAGCATTTT.

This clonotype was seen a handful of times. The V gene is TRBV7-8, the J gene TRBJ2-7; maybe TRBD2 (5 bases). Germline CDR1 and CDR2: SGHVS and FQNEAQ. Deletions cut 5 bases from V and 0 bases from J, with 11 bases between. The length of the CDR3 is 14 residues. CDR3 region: CASSLGVNSYEQYV. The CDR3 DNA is TGTGCCAGCAGCCTCGGGGTTAACTCCTACGAGCAGTACGTC.

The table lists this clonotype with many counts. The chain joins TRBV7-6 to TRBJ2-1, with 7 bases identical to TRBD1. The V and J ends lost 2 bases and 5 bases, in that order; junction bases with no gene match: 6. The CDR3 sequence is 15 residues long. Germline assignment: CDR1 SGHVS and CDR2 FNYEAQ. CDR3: CASSLQQGLHNEQFF. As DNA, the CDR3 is TGTGCCAGCAGCTTACAACAGGGGTTGCACAATGAGCAGTTCTTC.

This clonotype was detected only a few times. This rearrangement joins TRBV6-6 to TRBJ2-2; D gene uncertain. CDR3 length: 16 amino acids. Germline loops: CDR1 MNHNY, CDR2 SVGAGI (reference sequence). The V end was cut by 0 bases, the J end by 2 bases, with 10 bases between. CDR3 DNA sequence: TGTGCCAGCAGTTACTCGTACATACGTAACACCGGGGAGCTGTTTTTT. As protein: CASSYSYIRNTGELFF.

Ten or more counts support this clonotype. The CDR3 protein is CASSASAGAGNEQFF. The CDR3 DNA is TGTGCCAGCAGCGCATCTGCGGGGGCGGGAAATGAGCAGTTCTTC. The gene calls are TRBV7-8 and TRBJ2-1, with D possibly matching TRBD2 (7 bases). The germline V gene encodes CDR1 SGHVS and CDR2 FQNEAQ. Trimming removed 5 bases at V and 7 bases at J, with 18 bases between. There are 15 residues in the CDR3.

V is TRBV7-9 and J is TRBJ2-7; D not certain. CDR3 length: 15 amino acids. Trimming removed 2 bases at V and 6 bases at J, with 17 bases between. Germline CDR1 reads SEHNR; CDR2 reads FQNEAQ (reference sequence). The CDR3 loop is CASSLPETLPSEQYF. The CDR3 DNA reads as TGTGCCAGCAGCTTACCGGAGACCTTACCTTCCGAGCAGTACTTC.

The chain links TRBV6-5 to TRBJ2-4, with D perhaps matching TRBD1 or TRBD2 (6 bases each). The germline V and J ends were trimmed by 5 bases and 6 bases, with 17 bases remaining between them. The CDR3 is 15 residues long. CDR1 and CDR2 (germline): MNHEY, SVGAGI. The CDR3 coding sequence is TGTGCCAGCAGTGACCAACAGGGAGGCAGAAACATTCAGTACTTC. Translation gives CASSDQQGGRNIQYF.

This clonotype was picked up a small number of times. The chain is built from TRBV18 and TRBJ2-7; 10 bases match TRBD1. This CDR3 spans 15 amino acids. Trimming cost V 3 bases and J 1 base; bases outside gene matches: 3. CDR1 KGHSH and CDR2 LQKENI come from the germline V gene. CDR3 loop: CASSPPGQGSYEQYF. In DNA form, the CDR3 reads TGTGCCAGCTCACCGCCGGGACAGGGGTCCTACGAGCAGTACTTC.

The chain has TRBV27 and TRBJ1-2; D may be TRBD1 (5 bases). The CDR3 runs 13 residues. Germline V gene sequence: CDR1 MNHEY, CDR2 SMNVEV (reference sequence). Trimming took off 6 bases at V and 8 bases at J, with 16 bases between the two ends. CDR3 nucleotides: TGTGCCAGCAGACGGGGCGGGGGAGAAGGCTACACCTTC. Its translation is CASRRGGGEGYTF.

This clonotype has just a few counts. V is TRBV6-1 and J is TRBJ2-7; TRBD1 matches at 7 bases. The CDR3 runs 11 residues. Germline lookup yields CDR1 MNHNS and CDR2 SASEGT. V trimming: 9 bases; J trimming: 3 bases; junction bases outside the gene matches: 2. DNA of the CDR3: TGTGCCAGTCACAGGGGCTACGAGCAGTACGTC. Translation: CASHRGYEQYV.

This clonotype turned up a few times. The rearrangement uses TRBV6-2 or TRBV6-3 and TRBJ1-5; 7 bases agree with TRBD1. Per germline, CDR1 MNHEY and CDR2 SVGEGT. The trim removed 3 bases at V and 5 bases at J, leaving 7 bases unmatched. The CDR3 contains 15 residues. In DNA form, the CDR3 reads TGTGCCAGCAGTTATCTTGGGGACAGCCATCAGCCCCAGCATTTT. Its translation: CASSYLGDSHQPQHF.

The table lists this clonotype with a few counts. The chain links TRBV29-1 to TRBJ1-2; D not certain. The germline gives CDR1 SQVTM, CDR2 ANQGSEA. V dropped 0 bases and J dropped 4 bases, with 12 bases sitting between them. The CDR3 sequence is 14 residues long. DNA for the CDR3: TGCAGCGTTGAAGATCAGGTCAGGACCTATGGCTACACCTTC. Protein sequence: CSVEDQVRTYGYTF.

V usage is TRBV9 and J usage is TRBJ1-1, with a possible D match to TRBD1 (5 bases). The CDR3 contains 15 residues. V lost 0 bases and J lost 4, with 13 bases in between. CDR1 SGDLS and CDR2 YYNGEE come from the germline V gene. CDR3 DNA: TGTGCCAGCAGCGTAGGCGGGGGGGGTACCACTGAAGCTTTCTTT. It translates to CASSVGGGGTTEAFF.

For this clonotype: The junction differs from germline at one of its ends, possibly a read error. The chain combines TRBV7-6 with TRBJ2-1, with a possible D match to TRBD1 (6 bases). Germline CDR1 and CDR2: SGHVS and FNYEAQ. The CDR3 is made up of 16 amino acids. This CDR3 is CVSSPRTASSYNEQFF. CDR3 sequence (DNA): TGTGTCAGCAGCCCGCGGACAGCGAGCTCCTACAATGAGCAGTTCTTC.